Listed below are T cell receptor beta chains from one sample, sequenced in a study of blood T cell repertoires in COVID-19. Clones were read by immunoSEQ multiplex PCR, and TCRdb kept only the in-frame ones, dropping some. Of about 98,000 clones listed, approximately 86% are singletons. Sample: peripheral blood. Receptors originate from a man aged 65 to 85 with active or convalescent COVID-19. Both conserved end residues are part of each CDR3. The order of the fields is J gene, CDR3 length, D gene, V gene, clone size, CDR3 protein, CDR3 DNA. The D gene is left open where the match is weak. Some rows mark clone size as missing; the rest say once, few, many or name a class of expanded clone.

TRBJ1-4	13	NA	TRBV30	NA	CAWSGQGTKKLFF	TGTGCCTGGAGTGGGCAGGGGACAAAAAAACTGTTTTTT
TRBJ1-5	15	NA	TRBV19	NA	CASSIDQVSNQPQHF	TGTGCCAGTAGTATAGATCAGGTTAGCAATCAGCCCCAGCATTTT
TRBJ1-6	16	TRBD1	TRBV10-2	NA	CATGQGAQIRASPLHF	TGCGCCACGGGACAGGGGGCGCAAATAAGGGCTTCACCCCTCCACTTT
TRBJ1-2	12	TRBD1	TRBV2	few	CASSGTGDGYTF	TGTGCCAGCAGTGGAACAGGGGATGGCTACACCTTC
TRBJ2-5	13	NA	TRBV5-1	once	CASSSREQETQYF	TGCGCCAGCAGCTCTAGGGAGCAAGAGACCCAGTACTTC
TRBJ2-7	11	NA	TRBV29-1	once	CSASSSYEQYF	TGCAGCGCCTCGTCCTCCTACGAGCAGTACTTC
TRBJ1-5	16	NA	TRBV19	NA	CASSTPSRPGNQPQHF	TGTGCCAGTAGTACCCCCAGCAGGCCAGGTAACCAGCCCCAGCATTTT
TRBJ2-2	20	TRBD2	TRBV3-1/TRBV3-2	NA	CASSQDLAGGPNYNTGELFF	TGTGCCAGCAGCCAAGATCTAGCGGGGGGGCCGAACTATAACACCGGGGAGCTGTTTTTT
TRBJ2-1	15	TRBD1	TRBV10-1	NA	CASSTGTGGSNEQFF	TGCGCCAGCAGTACTGGGACAGGGGGCTCCAATGAGCAGTTCTTC
TRBJ2-1	15	TRBD2	TRBV10-2	NA	CASRITSGGPGEQFF	TGCGCCAGCAGGATCACTAGCGGGGGCCCAGGTGAGCAGTTCTTC
TRBJ2-3	15	NA	TRBV4-2	NA	CASSLAGPGTDTQYF	TGTGCCAGCAGCCTGGCGGGGCCGGGCACAGATACGCAGTATTTT
TRBJ1-2	14	NA	TRBV6-4	NA	CASSEESSNYGYTF	TGTGCCAGCAGTGAGGAGTCTTCTAACTATGGCTACACCTTC
TRBJ1-2	12	TRBD1	TRBV27	few	CASSGTGVGYTF	TGTGCCAGCTCCGGGACAGGGGTCGGCTACACCTTC
TRBJ2-3	12	NA	TRBV6-2/TRBV6-3	NA	CASSYSEDTQYF	TGTGCCAGCAGTTACTCGGAGGATACGCAGTATTTT
TRBJ1-4	17	TRBD1	TRBV5-5	once	CASSAHRGHKGDEKLFF	TGTGCCAGCAGCGCCCACAGGGGGCATAAGGGGGATGAAAAACTGTTTTTT
TRBJ1-5	15	NA	TRBV6-4	NA	CASSAEEGSNQPQHF	TGTGCCAGCAGTGCCGAGGAGGGTAGCAATCAGCCCCAGCATTTT
TRBJ2-4	14	NA	TRBV3-1/TRBV3-2	few	CASSQGLSLAVQYF	TGTGCCAGCAGCCAAGGCTTATCCCTGGCGGTTCAGTACTTC
TRBJ1-5	16	TRBD1	TRBV19	many	CASSIEGQGAAQPQHF	TGTGCCAGTAGTATAGAGGGACAGGGGGCGGCACAGCCCCAGCATTTT
TRBJ2-1	15	TRBD2	TRBV6-2/TRBV6-3	NA	CASSLRESSYNEQFF	TGTGCCAGCAGCCTGCGGGAGAGCTCCTACAATGAGCAGTTCTTC
TRBJ1-5	16	TRBD1	TRBV9	NA	CASSPGQGGSNQPQHF	TGTGCCAGCAGCCCAGGACAGGGAGGTAGCAATCAGCCCCAGCATTTT
TRBJ1-2	18	TRBD1	TRBV5-1	NA	CASSPTQVGTGGENGYTF	TGCGCCAGCAGCCCGACTCAGGTTGGGACAGGGGGCGAGAATGGCTACACCTTC
TRBJ1-2	13	TRBD1	TRBV29-1	NA	CSVEGQSSYGYTF	TGCAGCGTTGAGGGACAGTCCTCATATGGCTACACCTTC
TRBJ2-1	13	NA	TRBV30	NA	CAWSRVARNEQFF	TGTGCCTGGAGTAGGGTAGCGCGAAATGAGCAGTTCTTC
TRBJ1-1	16	NA	TRBV19	once	CASSILRGGANTEAFF	TGTGCCAGTAGTATTCTTCGGGGGGGCGCGAACACTGAAGCTTTCTTT
TRBJ1-5	14	TRBD1	TRBV15	NA	CATSRDGDRGHQEF	TGTGCCACCAGCAGAGATGGTGACAGGGGCCACCAGGAATTT
TRBJ2-5	13	TRBD2	TRBV10-2	NA	CASTLTSDETQYF	TGCGCCAGCACCCTGACTAGCGACGAGACCCAGTACTTC
TRBJ1-5	14	NA	TRBV11-2	NA	CASSLSGRDQPQHF	TGTGCCAGCAGCTTATCCGGGCGGGATCAGCCCCAGCATTTT
TRBJ1-1	16	NA	TRBV4-2	NA	CASSQGLKGGGTEAFF	TGTGCCAGCAGCCAGGGGTTGAAAGGAGGAGGCACTGAAGCTTTCTTT
TRBJ1-1	16	NA	TRBV18	once	CASSFGAPISNTEAFF	TGTGCCAGCTCATTCGGTGCGCCTATCTCTAACACTGAAGCTTTCTTT
TRBJ1-1	16	NA	TRBV5-1	few	CASSHSGGKLNTEAFF	TGCGCCAGCAGCCACTCCGGGGGGAAGTTGAACACTGAAGCTTTCTTT
TRBJ2-2	15	NA	TRBV18	NA	CASSYDRGGTGELFF	TGTGCCAGCTCGTACGACAGGGGAGGGACCGGGGAGCTGTTTTTT
TRBJ2-1	14	NA	TRBV6-5	NA	CASSTIAAGNEQFF	TGTGCCAGCAGTACCATAGCGGCCGGCAATGAGCAGTTCTTC
TRBJ2-1	16	TRBD2	TRBV5-6	NA	CASSPRGRGDRNEQFF	TGTGCCAGCAGCCCTCGTGGGCGGGGGGACCGCAATGAGCAGTTCTTC
TRBJ1-2	16	TRBD1	TRBV19	few	CASSIPRTGQNYGYTF	TGTGCCAGTAGTATCCCCCGGACAGGGCAAAACTATGGCTACACCTTC
TRBJ2-5	16	NA	TRBV7-2	many	CASSPNRVQTEETQYF	TGTGCCAGCAGCCCTAACAGGGTCCAAACCGAAGAGACCCAGTACTTC
TRBJ1-5	16	TRBD1	TRBV5-8	NA	CASSLRTGASNQPQHF	TGTGCCAGCAGCTTGAGGACAGGGGCTAGTAATCAGCCCCAGCATTTT
TRBJ1-1	15	TRBD1	TRBV5-5	NA	CASSSGQGGNTEAFF	TGTGCCAGCAGCTCTGGACAGGGGGGGAACACTGAAGCTTTCTTT
TRBJ1-1	15	TRBD1	TRBV7-2	few	CASSPTGGTHTEAFF	TGTGCCAGCAGCCCCACAGGGGGCACTCACACTGAAGCTTTCTTT
TRBJ1-2	15	TRBD1	TRBV29-1	once	CSVEDGGQAHYGYTF	TGCAGCGTTGAAGATGGGGGACAGGCACACTATGGCTACACCTTC
TRBJ1-5	14	NA	TRBV10-2	few	CASSGQVGNQPQHF	TGCGCCAGCAGTGGACAGGTTGGCAATCAGCCCCAGCATTTT
TRBJ2-4	19	TRBD1	TRBV11-2	NA	CASSFRQGEPKLAKNIQYF	TGTGCCAGCAGCTTCCGACAGGGAGAACCGAAACTAGCCAAAAACATTCAGTACTTC
TRBJ2-5	13	TRBD1	TRBV6-5	NA	CASGQGLRETQYF	TGTGCCAGCGGACAGGGCCTAAGAGAGACCCAGTACTTC
TRBJ1-6	16	NA	TRBV2	NA	CASSKRVFSYNSPLHF	TGTGCCAGCAGTAAAAGAGTCTTCTCCTATAATTCACCCCTCCACTTT
TRBJ1-2	18	NA	TRBV11-3	NA	CASSLYGGAAFSYYGYTF	TGTGCCAGCAGCTTATACGGGGGGGCAGCTTTTTCTTATTATGGCTACACCTTC
TRBJ2-5	14	NA	TRBV29-1	NA	CSVGPAGTKETQYF	TGCAGCGTGGGTCCGGCAGGGACAAAAGAGACCCAGTACTTC
TRBJ2-1	15	NA	TRBV15	NA	CATTTGDKISNEQFF	TGTGCCACCACCACGGGAGATAAAATTTCCAATGAGCAGTTCTTC
TRBJ2-7	15	TRBD2	TRBV4-2	NA	CASSQVAGETYEQYF	TGTGCCAGCAGCCAGGTAGCGGGGGAGACCTACGAGCAGTACTTC
TRBJ2-4	16	NA	TRBV11-2	NA	CASSNRQGSGKNIQYF	TGTGCCAGCAGCAATCGTCAGGGGAGTGGGAAAAACATTCAGTACTTC
TRBJ1-2	15	NA	TRBV4-2	NA	CASSLTVPVLDGYTF	TGTGCCAGCAGCCTGACAGTCCCCGTATTAGACGGCTACACCTTC
TRBJ2-1	15	TRBD1	TRBV10-3	NA	CAISIQGGVYNEQFF	TGTGCCATCAGTATACAGGGGGGAGTCTACAATGAGCAGTTCTTC
TRBJ2-1	13	NA	TRBV11-2	NA	CASSLDVASGRFF	TGTGCCAGCAGCTTAGACGTCGCTAGTGGTAGGTTCTTC